Below, 3 T cell receptor beta chains from the same sample are listed, as sequenced in a study of CXCR3-negative and CXCR3-positive naive CD8 T cells. Libraries of TRB cDNA were made by 5' RACE and carried UMIs. TCRdb re-called the 5' RACE reads and gives one entry per CDR3 protein, without DNA. Seen in this sample are approximately 66,000 distinct CDR3 sequences; the ten most common clones hold about 1.5%. Input material: naive CXCR3- CD8+ T cells from blood. Subset meaning: CD45RO-CCR7+CD27+CD95- naive CD8+ T cells lacking CXCR3 (TNR3-). Receptors were obtained from a human donor in good health. Some clones in this sample may be carry-over from other donors' samples.

CDR3 residues: CASSLGGRGDYNEQFF. V is TRBV12-3 or TRBV12-4 and J is TRBJ2-1; TCRdb lists TRBD1, though no DNA is available to test this call. CDR3 length: 16 residues.

The chain recombines TRBV29-1 with TRBJ2-3; TCRdb selects TRBD2, and the lack of DNA leaves this call unchecked. Germline CDR1 SQVTM, CDR2 ANQGSEA. This CDR3 is 16 amino acids long. CDR3 sequence: CSVEMGGGYPTDTQYF.

The gene calls are TRBV5-1 and TRBJ2-7; TCRdb proposes TRBD2, but this gene call is untestable without DNA. CDR3 length: 13 residues. Germline V gene sequence: CDR1 SGHRS, CDR2 YFSETQ. The CDR3 is CASSFWETDAQYF.